This T cell receptor beta chain appears in the sequencing data of a study of breast tumors, draining lymph nodes, adjacent tissues. Study-level findings and limits: Luminal-like breast cancer showed significantly greater tumor-nontumor repertoire similarity than basal-like breast cancer did. Data only fit, rather than demonstrated, lymph node origin of most tumor T cells. Data fit most tumor T cells coming from lymph node, expanding in tumor. Tumor repertoires ranked between lymph nodes and nontumor tissue in diversity, with V and J gene preferences.

This clonotype was detected many times. Antigen: not known. Axillary draining lymph nodes of breast cancer patients supplied the node samples. Via MiXCR, TCRdb re-called the multiplex PCR reads, giving one row per CDR3 protein. Of 200,000 to 250,000 distinct CDR3 sequences in the sample, 30% to 35% were seen once. This CDR3 contains 15 residues. Germline V lookup: CDR1 SGHNT, CDR2 YENEEA. J lost 0 bases, V lost 2 bases, and 4 bases had no gene match. V usage is TRBV11-3 and J usage is TRBJ2-7; 7 positions agree with TRBD1. The receptor's source is a female donor with breast cancer. Some clones in this sample may be carry-over from other donors' samples. Sequencing input: axillary lymph node tissue. The CDR3 region has the DNA TGTGCCAGCAGCTTACAGACAGGGAGCTCCTACGAGCAGTACTTC. Encoded protein: CASSLQTGSSYEQYF. The complete variable domain, with remaining parts taken from reference TRBV11-3 and TRBJ2-7, reads EAGVVQSPRYKIIEKKQPVAFWCNPISGHNTLYWYLQNLGQGPELLIRYENEEAVDDSQLPKDRFSAERLKGVDSTLKIQPAELGDSAVYLCASSLQTGSSYEQYFGPGTRLTVT.